This TCR beta chain was recorded in a study of T cell clonality in common variable immunodeficiency. Broader study findings: Fewer TCRbeta clones were shared among CVID subjects than controls. Common variable immunodeficiency TCR beta sequences reportedly had fewer deletions and N-nucleotide insertions. Compared with healthy controls, CVID subjects showed increased TCRbeta clonality, mostly in about a third.

The table came from immunoSEQ multiplex PCR; TCRdb's copy has only in-frame clones and leaves some out. Listed for the sample are 2,600 or so clones, none seen a single time. The germline CDR1 and CDR2 sequences are SGHAT and FQNNGV. Trimming shortened V by 5 bases and J by 4 bases, and 9 bases separated the two germline ends. This CDR3 comprises 13 residues. CVID subjects had received replacement immunoglobulin for at least one year. Heparinized whole blood, roughly 4.5 to 8 ml, came from each donor. Comment on this clone: As yet, its antigen is unknown. The DNA ends 3 residues before the CDR3 does, and the rest of the CDR3 is filled in from the germline J gene.

Material for sequencing was peripheral blood mononuclear cells. This chain connects TRBV11-2 to TRBJ2-1, with D possibly being TRBD2 (5 bases). This TCR was sampled from a human donor with common variable immunodeficiency. Incomplete CDR3 DNA: TGTGCCAGCAGCCCGCAGCGGTACAATGAG. As protein: CASSPQRYNE. In full, the CDR3 reads CASSPQRYNEQFF.